This T cell receptor beta chain was sequenced during a study of T cell repertoires in cytomegalovirus infection. Study-level information: Researchers turned to recently identified HLA-C-restricted CMV epitopes as well as well-studied HLA-B-restricted ones. Signatures in public TCR beta sequences pointed to both CMV infection and matching HLA type.

Whole-study findings and limits: It was HLA-C-restricted CMV-specific TCR beta clonotypes that dominated the response ex vivo. Using cumulative public TCR beta family frequency, the authors identified those who carried CMV together with the relevant HLA.

There are a few counts of this clonotype. Its antigen is not known. V lost 4 bases, J lost 6 bases, and 1 base stayed unmatched. Germline CDR1 reads ENHRY; CDR2 reads SYGVKD. CDR3 length: 14 amino acids. One entry per CDR3 protein, called by TCRdb with MiXCR from the reads. Of roughly 730,000 distinct CDR3 sequences in the sample, roughly 30% were seen once. Here the sequenced sample was cultured PBMCs, taken from culture after CMV antigen stimulation. This chain connects TRBV10-3 to TRBJ2-1; 12 nucleotides match TRBD2. This clonotype was obtained from a human donor in good health (CMV status not recorded). Some clones in this sample may be carry-over from other donors' samples. In DNA, the CDR3 is TGTGCCATCAGTGGACTAGCGGGAGTCAATGAGCAGTTCTTC. Translated: CAISGLAGVNEQFF.